The 21 T cell receptor beta chains in this list originate from one sample, sequenced in a study of long-term antiretroviral therapy in people with HIV. Survey-level immunoSEQ v3.0 assays were run. Assay used: immunoSEQ multiplex PCR; TCRdb lists only in-frame clones, some missing. The sample has about 22,000 clones, under 85% seen once. The sample consisted of unsorted PBMCs, taken 0.5 years before starting antiretroviral therapy. The receptors stem from a man aged 35 to 55 with HIV.

This clone was observed a handful of times. V and J are TRBV28 and TRBJ1-2, with D perhaps matching TRBD1 (5 bases). Germline V CDR1 and CDR2: MDHEN, SYDVKM. The CDR3 is 12 residues long. The germline V and J ends were trimmed by 8 bases and 4 bases, with 11 bases remaining between them. The CDR3: CASSGHPYGYTF. CDR3 bases: TGTGCCAGCTCAGGACATCCCTATGGCTACACCTTC.

V usage is TRBV7-9 and J usage is TRBJ1-1; D gene ambiguous. This CDR3 comprises 13 residues. The germline V gene encodes CDR1 SEHNR and CDR2 FQNEAQ (reference sequence). V was shortened by 2 bases and J by 5 bases, with 9 bases between the two germline ends. DNA of the CDR3: TGTGCCAGCAGCTTACTCGGAGAGACTGAAGCTTTCTTT. Its protein product is CASSLLGETEAFF.

The chain combines TRBV12-5 with TRBJ2-1; D is undetermined. Deletions cut 5 bases from V and 8 bases from J, with 10 bases between. The CDR3 extends over 12 amino acids. CDR1 is LGHNT, CDR2 FRNRAP, per germline. The CDR3 loop is CASGPHLDEQFF. The CDR3 coding sequence is TGTGCTAGTGGTCCCCATTTGGATGAGCAGTTCTTC.

In this sample, this clone turned up once. The genes are TRBV27 and TRBJ2-2; D unclear. There are 13 residues in the CDR3. The V and J ends lost 2 bases and 5 bases respectively, with 6 bases between them. The V gene's germline CDR1 is MNHEY and CDR2 SMNVEV (reference sequence). In nucleotides, the CDR3 is TGTGCCAGCAGTTTAAGTCGTACCGGGGAGCTGTTTTTT. This translates into CASSLSRTGELFF.

This chain links TRBV6-1 with TRBJ1-2; D might be TRBD1 (5 bases). The CDR3 totals 16 residues. Trimming left V 4 bases short and J 2 bases short, with 17 bases between. Germline V lookup: CDR1 MNHNS, CDR2 SASEGT. The CDR3 is CASSGRDWDENYGYTF. DNA for the CDR3: TGTGCCAGCAGTGGAAGGGACTGGGACGAGAACTATGGCTACACCTTC.

Only one count was recorded for this clone. The rearrangement joins TRBV9 to TRBJ1-4; D not certain. Germline V gene data show CDR1 as SGDLS and CDR2 as YYNGEE. The CDR3 extends over 15 amino acids. Trimming left V 0 bases short and J 0 bases short, with 6 bases between. CDR3 amino acids: CASSVAPATNEKLFF. CDR3 bases: TGTGCCAGCAGCGTAGCACCCGCAACTAATGAAAAACTGTTTTTT.

The gene calls are TRBV7-2 and TRBJ1-1, with 7 bases aligning to TRBD1. After removal of 5 bases from V and 0 bases from J, the junction contained 15 bases not matched to a gene. Germline V CDR1 and CDR2: SGHTA, FQGNSA. The CDR3 covers 18 residues. CDR3 region: CASSTLGRGRVMNTEAFF. Written as DNA, the CDR3 is TGTGCCAGCAGCACCCTTGGCAGGGGGAGGGTTATGAACACTGAAGCTTTCTTT.

The genes are TRBV15 and TRBJ2-7; the D gene is possibly TRBD1 (7 bases). This CDR3 has 16 amino acids. Germline V gene data show CDR1 as LNHNV and CDR2 as YYDKDF (reference sequence). The V end lost 5 bases, the J end lost 0 bases, and 17 bases lay between the germline ends. CDR3 DNA: TGTGCCACCAGCGGATACGGAGGGGGCCTCTCCTACGAGCAGTACTTC. Protein: CATSGYGGGLSYEQYF.

V usage is TRBV7-2 and J usage is TRBJ2-7; D is undetermined. Germline CDR1 SGHTA, CDR2 FQGNSA. Trimming took off 5 bases at V and 0 bases at J, with 11 bases between the two ends. This CDR3 region has 14 residues. The CDR3 protein is CASSPTGSSYEQYF. The CDR3 coding sequence is TGTGCCAGCAGCCCAACGGGCAGCTCCTACGAGCAGTACTTC.

This clone was seen more than once but under ten times. This chain joins TRBV27 and TRBJ1-2, with D unresolved. The germline CDR1 and CDR2 sequences are MNHEY and SMNVEV (reference sequence). V lost 6 bases, J lost 4 bases, and 15 bases lay in between. This CDR3 has 14 amino acids. The CDR3 DNA is TGTGCCAGCAGCCCGTTCACGGGTACCTATGGCTACACCTTC. Protein: CASSPFTGTYGYTF.

The chain has TRBV11-2 and TRBJ2-7; 7 bases are a match to TRBD1. The V segment lost 5 bases and the J segment 1 base; nucleotides outside the gene matches: 2. The CDR3 runs 13 residues. Germline-derived CDR1 and CDR2 are SGHAT and FQNNGV. The CDR3 DNA reads as TGTGCCAGCAGCCCGGACAGGTCCTACGAGCAGTACTTC. Amino acid sequence: CASSPDRSYEQYF.

J is TRBJ2-7 and V is TRBV2; possibly TRBD2 for D (6 bases). Trimming removed 6 bases from V and 3 bases from J, with 9 bases in between. The CDR3 extends over 12 amino acids. Germline loops: CDR1 SNHLY, CDR2 FYNNEI. CDR3 nucleotide sequence: TGTGCCAGCAGGAGGGACTTCTACGAGCAGTACTTC. It codes for CASRRDFYEQYF.

The V gene is TRBV9, the J gene TRBJ1-2; TRBD1 aligns across 7 bases. Germline V gives CDR1 SGDLS, CDR2 YYNGEE. J gave up 4 bases and V 0 bases, and 6 bases lay outside the gene matches. The CDR3 consists of 15 residues. Written as DNA, the CDR3 is TGTGCCAGCAGCGTAGGTGGGGACAGCGCCTATGGCTACACCTTC. Amino acids: CASSVGGDSAYGYTF.

The rearrangement uses TRBV7-2 and TRBJ2-1, with 8 nucleotides matching TRBD2. The CDR3 sequence is 14 residues long. J lost 6 bases, V lost 2 bases, and 3 bases had no gene match. Germline assignment: CDR1 SGHTA and CDR2 FQGNSA. The CDR3 region has the DNA TGTGCCAGCAGCTTAATCCGGGGGGGCAATGAGCAGTTCTTC. Protein: CASSLIRGGNEQFF.

The chain carries TRBV7-3 and TRBJ2-3; TRBD1 matches at 7 bases. From germline, CDR1 is SGHTA and CDR2 FQGTGA. J lost 1 base, V lost 4 bases, and 5 bases had no gene match. The CDR3 runs to 15 residues. DNA for the CDR3: TGTGCCAGCAGCTCCCGACAGGGTGGCACAGATACGCAGTATTTT. This sequence encodes CASSSRQGGTDTQYF.

The CDR3 coding sequence is TGTGCCAGCAGTTTTCCTTACCCATCAGCGACCTTCTATGGCTACACCTTC. Its translation is CASSFPYPSATFYGYTF. The J gene is TRBJ1-2, the V gene TRBV28; D uncertain. Looked up from germline, CDR1 is MDHEN and CDR2 is SYDVKM. The CDR3 sequence is 17 residues long. V dropped 3 bases and J dropped 4 bases, with 21 bases sitting between them.

The rearrangement joins TRBV9 to TRBJ2-2; D gene unclear. CDR1 and CDR2 from the germline V gene are SGDLS and YYNGEE. The CDR3 totals 12 residues. The V and J ends lost 0 bases and 6 bases respectively, with 3 bases between them. The CDR3 region is CASSVDSGELFF. In DNA form, the CDR3 reads TGTGCCAGCAGCGTAGATTCCGGGGAGCTGTTTTTT.

This clone was seen just once. This CDR3 is CASSLGRTLVSPLHF. The CDR3 DNA sequence: TGTGCCAGCAGCTTAGGAAGGACCTTGGTTTCACCCCTCCACTTT. The chain uses TRBV7-9 and TRBJ1-6; D not certain. The CDR3 contains 15 residues. Deletions cut 1 base from V and 9 bases from J, with 13 bases between. Looked up from germline, CDR1 is SEHNR and CDR2 is FQNEAQ (reference sequence).

V is TRBV6-6 and J is TRBJ2-1; D is possibly TRBD2 (6 bases). The CDR3 has 13 residues. Germline CDR1 is MNHNY and CDR2 is SVGAGI (reference sequence). Trimming shortened V by 6 bases and J by 9 bases, and 15 bases separated the two germline ends. The CDR3 loop is CASSPSPGGEQFF. CDR3 in DNA: TGTGCCAGCAGCCCCTCCCCCGGGGGTGAGCAGTTCTTC.

The rearrangement uses TRBV11-2 and TRBJ2-3; 12 bases are shared with TRBD2. V was pared by 3 bases and J by 6 bases, with 7 bases of the junction left unmatched. CDR1 is SGHAT, CDR2 FQNNGV, per germline. The CDR3 spans 16 residues. CDR3 sequence (DNA): TGTGCCAGCAGCTTGGGTACTAGCGGGGGGTGGGATACGCAGTATTTT. Protein sequence: CASSLGTSGGWDTQYF.

This clone appeared a few times. The gene calls are TRBV7-6 and TRBJ1-2; D is uncertain. The V and J ends lost 5 bases and 6 bases respectively, with 7 bases between them. This CDR3 is built from 11 residues. Per germline, CDR1 SGHVS and CDR2 FNYEAQ. DNA for the CDR3: TGTGCCAGCAGCAAGGAGGATGGCTACACCTTC. Its protein product is CASSKEDGYTF.